This TCR beta chain originates from a study of technical replicates of blood from four donors. The V end lost 1 base, the J end lost 1 base, and 6 bases lay between the germline ends. There are 13 residues in the CDR3. Germline V lookup: CDR1 SGHDT, CDR2 YYEEEE. Clones were read by immunoSEQ multiplex PCR, and TCRdb kept only the in-frame ones, dropping some. The data contain some 58,000 clones, roughly 94% of them singletons. Specimen: T cells isolated from PBMCs. V usage is TRBV5-6 and J usage is TRBJ2-7; the D is unclear. This TCR derives from a human donor in good health. Here the CDR3 DNA reads TGTGCCAGCAGCTTGACACCATCCTACGAGCAGTACTTC. Translated, it gives CASSLTPSYEQYF.